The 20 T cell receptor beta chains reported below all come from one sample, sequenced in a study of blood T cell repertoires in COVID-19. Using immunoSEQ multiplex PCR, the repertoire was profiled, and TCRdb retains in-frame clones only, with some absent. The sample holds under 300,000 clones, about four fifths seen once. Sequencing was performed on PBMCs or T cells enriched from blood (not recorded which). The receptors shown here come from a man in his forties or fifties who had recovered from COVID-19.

The CDR3 DNA reads TGTGCCAGCTCACCCGGGATAAACCCGGTGGAGACCCAGTACTTC. As protein: CASSPGINPVETQYF. This chain connects TRBV18 to TRBJ2-5, with D possibly matching TRBD2 (5 bases). The CDR3 is 15 amino acids. Germline-derived CDR1 and CDR2 are KGHSH and LQKENI. V was cut by 3 bases and J by 5 bases, with 16 bases left in between.

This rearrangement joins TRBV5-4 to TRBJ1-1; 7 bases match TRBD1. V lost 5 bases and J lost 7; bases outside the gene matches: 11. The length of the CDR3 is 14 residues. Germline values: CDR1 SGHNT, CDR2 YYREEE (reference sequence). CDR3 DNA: TGTGCCAGCAGACACGACACAGGGGTGGTTGAAGCTTTCTTT. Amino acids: CASRHDTGVVEAFF.

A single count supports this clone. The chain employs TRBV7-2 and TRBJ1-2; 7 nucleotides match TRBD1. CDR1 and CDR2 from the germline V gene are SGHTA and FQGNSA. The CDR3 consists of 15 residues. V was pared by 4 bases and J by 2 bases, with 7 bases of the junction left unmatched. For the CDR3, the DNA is TGTGCCAGCAGCTCCGTCCCGGGACAGAACTATGGCTACACCTTC. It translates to CASSSVPGQNYGYTF.

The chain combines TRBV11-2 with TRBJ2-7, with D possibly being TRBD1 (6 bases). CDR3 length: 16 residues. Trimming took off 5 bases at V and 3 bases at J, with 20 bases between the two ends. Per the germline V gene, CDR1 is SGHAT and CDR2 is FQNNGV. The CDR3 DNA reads TGTGCCAGCAGCCCACAGGGTGGGCCAGGGATCTACGAGCAGTACTTC. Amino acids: CASSPQGGPGIYEQYF.

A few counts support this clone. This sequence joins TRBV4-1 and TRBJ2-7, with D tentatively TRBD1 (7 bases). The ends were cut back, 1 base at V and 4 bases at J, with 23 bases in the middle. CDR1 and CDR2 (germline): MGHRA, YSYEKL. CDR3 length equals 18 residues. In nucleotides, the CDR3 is TGCGCCAGCAGCCAAGTGCCGAGTCGCAGGGGGGCAACGTACGAGCAGTACTTC. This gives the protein CASSQVPSRRGATYEQYF.

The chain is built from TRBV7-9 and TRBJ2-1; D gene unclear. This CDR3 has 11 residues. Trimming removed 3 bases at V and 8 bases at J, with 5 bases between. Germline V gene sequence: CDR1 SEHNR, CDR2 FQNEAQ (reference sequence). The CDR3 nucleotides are TGTGCCAGCAGCTTCGTAGATGAGCAGTTCTTC. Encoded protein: CASSFVDEQFF. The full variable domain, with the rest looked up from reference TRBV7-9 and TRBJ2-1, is DTGVSQNPRHKITKRGQNVTFRCDPISEHNRLYWYRQTLGQGPEFLTYFQNEAQLEKSRLLSDRFSAERPKGSFSTLEIQRTEQGDSAMYLCASSFVDEQFFGPGTRLTVL.

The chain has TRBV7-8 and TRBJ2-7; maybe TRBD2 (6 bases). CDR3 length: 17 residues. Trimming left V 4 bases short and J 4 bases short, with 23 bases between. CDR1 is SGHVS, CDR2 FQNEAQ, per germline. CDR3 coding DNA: TGTGCCAGCAGCTCCGCAGCTGTGGGACTCTCGGGATACGAGCAGTACTTC. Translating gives CASSSAAVGLSGYEQYF.

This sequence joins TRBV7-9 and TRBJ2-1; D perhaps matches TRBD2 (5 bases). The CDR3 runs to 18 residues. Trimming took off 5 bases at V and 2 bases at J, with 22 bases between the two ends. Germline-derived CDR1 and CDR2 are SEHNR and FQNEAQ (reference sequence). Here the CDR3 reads CASSNNGVGEGPYNEQFF. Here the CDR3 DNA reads TGTGCCAGCAGCAATAATGGGGTCGGGGAAGGCCCCTACAATGAGCAGTTCTTC.

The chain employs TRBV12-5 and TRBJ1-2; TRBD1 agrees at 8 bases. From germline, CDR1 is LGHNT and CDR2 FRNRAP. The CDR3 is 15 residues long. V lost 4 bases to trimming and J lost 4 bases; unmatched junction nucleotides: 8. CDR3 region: CASGSPDRAFYGYTF. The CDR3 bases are TGTGCTAGTGGTTCCCCGGACAGGGCTTTCTATGGCTACACCTTC.

The CDR3 region has the DNA TGCGCCAGCAGCGTGGTGGGACAGGGGATCACTGAAGCTTTCTTT. It translates to CASSVVGQGITEAFF. This rearrangement joins TRBV5-1 to TRBJ1-1; TRBD1 matches 10 bases. The CDR3 is 15 residues long. With 4 bases clipped from V and 4 bases from J, the junction kept 7 bases outside the gene matches. Looked up from germline, CDR1 is SGHRS and CDR2 is YFSETQ.

CDR3 DNA: TGCGCCAGCAGCTCCCTAGCGGGCGAGACCGGGGAGCTGTTTTTT. Amino acids: CASSSLAGETGELFF. The chain employs TRBV5-1 and TRBJ2-2; 8 positions match TRBD2. Per germline, CDR1 SGHRS and CDR2 YFSETQ. The CDR3 runs to 15 residues. V lost 3 bases, J lost 5 bases, and 6 bases stayed unmatched. Together with reference TRBV5-1 and TRBJ2-2, the CDR3 gives the full variable domain: KAGVTQTPRYLIKTRGQQVTLSCSPISGHRSVSWYQQTPGQGLQFLFEYFSETQRNKGNFPGRFSGRQFSNSRSEMNVSTLELGDSALYLCASSSLAGETGELFFGEGSRLTVL.

The CDR3: CASSLMTGDGYTF. The CDR3 bases are TGTGCCAGCAGCTTAATGACAGGGGATGGCTACACCTTC. The chain employs TRBV7-3 and TRBJ1-2; 8 nucleotides agree with TRBD1. Trimming cost V 1 base and J 6 bases; bases outside gene matches: 1. This CDR3 has 13 residues. The germline gives CDR1 SGHTA, CDR2 FQGTGA. The full variable domain, completed using reference TRBV7-3 and TRBJ1-2, is GAGVSQTPSNKVTEKGKYVELRCDPISGHTALYWYRQSLGQGPEFLIYFQGTGAADDSGLPNDRFFAVRPEGSVSTLKIQRTERGDSAVYLCASSLMTGDGYTFGSGTRLTVV.

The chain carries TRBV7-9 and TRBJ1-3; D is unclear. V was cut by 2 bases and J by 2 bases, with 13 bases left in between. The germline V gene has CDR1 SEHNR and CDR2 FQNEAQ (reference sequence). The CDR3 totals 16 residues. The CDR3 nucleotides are TGTGCCAGCAGCTTATACGAGGGAGGAGCTGGAAACACCATATATTTT. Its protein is CASSLYEGGAGNTIYF.

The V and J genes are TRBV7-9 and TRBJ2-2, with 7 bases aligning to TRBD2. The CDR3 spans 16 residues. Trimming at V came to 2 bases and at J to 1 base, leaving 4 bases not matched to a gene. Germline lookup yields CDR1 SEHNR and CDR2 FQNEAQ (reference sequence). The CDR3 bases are TGTGCCAGCAGCTTATTACTAGCGTTGAACACCGGGGAGCTGTTTTTT. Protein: CASSLLLALNTGELFF.

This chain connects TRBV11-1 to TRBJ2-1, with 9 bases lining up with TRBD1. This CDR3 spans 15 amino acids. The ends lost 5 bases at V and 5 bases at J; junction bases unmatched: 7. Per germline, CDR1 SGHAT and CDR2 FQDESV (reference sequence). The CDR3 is CASSPGQGPDNEQFF. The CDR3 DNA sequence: TGTGCCAGCAGCCCGGGACAGGGCCCCGACAATGAGCAGTTCTTC.

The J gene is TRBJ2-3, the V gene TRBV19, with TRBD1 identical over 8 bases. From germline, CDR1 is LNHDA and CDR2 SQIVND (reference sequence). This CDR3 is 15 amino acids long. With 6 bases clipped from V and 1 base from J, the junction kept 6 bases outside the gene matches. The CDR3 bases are TGTGCCAGTAGCCAGACAGGGGCGGGCACAGATACGCAGTATTTT. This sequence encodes CASSQTGAGTDTQYF. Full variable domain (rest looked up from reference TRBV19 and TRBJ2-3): DGGITQSPKYLFRKEGQNVTLSCEQNLNHDAMYWYRQDPGQGLRLIYYSQIVNDFQKGDIAEGYSVSREKKESFPLTVTSAQKNPTAFYLCASSQTGAGTDTQYFGPGTRLTVL.

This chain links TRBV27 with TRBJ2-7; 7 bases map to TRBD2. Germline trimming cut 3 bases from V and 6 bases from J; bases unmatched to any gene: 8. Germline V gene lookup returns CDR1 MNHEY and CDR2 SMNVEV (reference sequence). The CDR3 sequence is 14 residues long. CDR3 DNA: TGTGCCAGCAGTTTCCTGGCGGGAGAAGCCGAGCAGTACTTC. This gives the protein CASSFLAGEAEQYF.

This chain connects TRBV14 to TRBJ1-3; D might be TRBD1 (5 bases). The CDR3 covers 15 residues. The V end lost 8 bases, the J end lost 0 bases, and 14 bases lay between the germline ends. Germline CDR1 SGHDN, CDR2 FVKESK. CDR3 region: CASGPVGRSGNTIYF. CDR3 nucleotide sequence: TGTGCCAGCGGACCAGTGGGGCGCTCTGGAAACACCATATATTTT.

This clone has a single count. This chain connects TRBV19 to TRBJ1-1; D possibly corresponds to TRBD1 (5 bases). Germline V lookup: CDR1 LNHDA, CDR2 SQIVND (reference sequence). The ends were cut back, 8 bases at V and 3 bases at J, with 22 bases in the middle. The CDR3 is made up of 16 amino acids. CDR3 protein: CASFHPASGGDTEAFF. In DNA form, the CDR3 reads TGTGCCAGTTTCCACCCCGCCTCCGGAGGGGACACTGAAGCTTTCTTT.

The chain's CDR3 is CASSRGQGASYEQYF. As DNA, the CDR3 is TGTGCCAGCAGCCGCGGACAGGGGGCATCCTACGAGCAGTACTTC. V and J are TRBV4-2 and TRBJ2-7; 11 bases line up with TRBD1. J gave up 1 base and V 4 bases, and 3 bases lay outside the gene matches. The CDR3 consists of 15 residues. Looked up from germline, CDR1 is LGHNA and CDR2 is YNFKEQ.